Listed below are T cell receptor beta chains from one sample, sequenced in a study of T cells in Graves' hyperthyroidism and ophthalmopathy. One entry per CDR3 protein results from TCRdb running MiXCR on the multiplex PCR reads. Among more than 500,000 distinct CDR3 sequences, roughly 15% were seen once, and the ten largest hold approximately 30%. The source material was blood. These receptors all stem from a woman aged 25 to 39 with Graves' ophthalmopathy. Both conserved end residues are part of each CDR3. The order of the fields is clone size, J gene, V gene, D gene, CDR3 length, CDR3 DNA, CDR3 protein. A D gene is named only where the DNA matches it firmly. Only part of the rows carry a size: once, few, many, or a class if the clone is expanded.

many,TRBJ1-1,TRBV3-1,NA,12,TGTGCCAGCAGCCAAACCTACACTGAAGCTTTCTTT,CASSQTYTEAFF
NA,TRBJ2-3,TRBV29-1,TRBD2,15,TGCAGCGTTGGGCTAAGACTAGCGCTTACAGATACGCAGTATTTT,CSVGLRLALTDTQYF
many,TRBJ1-1,TRBV28,NA,13,TGTGCCAGCGAGCCTTCAGGAAACACTGAAGCTTTCTTT,CASEPSGNTEAFF
many,TRBJ2-3,TRBV28,NA,12,TGTGCCAGCAGTTTATTGTCAGATACGCAGTATTTT,CASSLLSDTQYF
NA,TRBJ2-7,TRBV29-1,TRBD2,13,TGCAGCGCCGGGACTAGCGGGCTCTACGAGCAGTACTTC,CSAGTSGLYEQYF
many,TRBJ2-7,TRBV28,NA,14,TGTGCCAGCTACCGTATGGGGGGAATCTACGAGCAGTACTTC,CASYRMGGIYEQYF
NA,TRBJ1-6,TRBV2,NA,14,TGTGCCAGCAGAGCCGGGTCTAATAATTCACCCCTCCACTTT,CASRAGSNNSPLHF
many,TRBJ2-1,TRBV20-1,TRBD2,15,TGCAGTGCCACCGGACTAGCGGGCCTCTACAATGAGCAGTTCTTC,CSATGLAGLYNEQFF
NA,TRBJ2-1,TRBV20-1,NA,12,TGCAGCGCCGTTATGGGGAGTGGTGAGCAGTTCTTC,CSAVMGSGEQFF
NA,TRBJ2-3,TRBV4-2,TRBD2,17,TGTGCCAGCAGCCAAGATTTTCTAGCGGGAGACACAGATACGCAGTATTTT,CASSQDFLAGDTDTQYF
many,TRBJ2-4,TRBV12-3/TRBV12-4,NA,11,TGTGCCAGCAGTTTTTTAGACATTCAGTACTTC,CASSFLDIQYF
NA,TRBJ1-1,TRBV3-1,TRBD1,13,TGTGCCAGCAGCCAAGTAAGGGGGCTTCAAGCTTTCTTT,CASSQVRGLQAFF
many,TRBJ1-6,TRBV5-1,NA,14,TGCGCCAGCAGCGATACAGGGTTTAATTCACCCCTCCACTTT,CASSDTGFNSPLHF
NA,TRBJ1-2,TRBV4-1,NA,16,TGCGCCAGCAGCCAAGCTCCCAAACGGACAGACGGGGGCTACACCTTC,CASSQAPKRTDGGYTF
few,TRBJ1-1,TRBV6-1,TRBD1,13,TGTGCCAGCAGTACCAAGGACAGGTCTAGGGCTTTCTTT,CASSTKDRSRAFF
many,TRBJ1-2,TRBV7-2,NA,15,TGTGCCAGCAGCTTAGCCCCGGGGGCGAGTTGGGGCTACACCTTC,CASSLAPGASWGYTF
few,TRBJ2-1,TRBV19,NA,14,TGTGCCACCGTTGGACCAAACTCCTACAATGAGCAGTTCTTC,CATVGPNSYNEQFF
many,TRBJ2-3,TRBV9,TRBD2,15,TGTGCCAGCAGCGTAATAGCGGGAGGGCTAGATACGCAGTATTTT,CASSVIAGGLDTQYF
NA,TRBJ2-5,TRBV24-1,NA,13,TGTGCCACCGAGGGGCAAACTCAAGAGACCCAGTACTTC,CATEGQTQETQYF
few,TRBJ2-7,TRBV2,NA,17,TGTGCCAGCAGTGAAATTATCCGCAGGGCGCAATCCTACGAGCAGTACTTC,CASSEIIRRAQSYEQYF
NA,TRBJ2-2,TRBV2,NA,14,TGTGCCAGCCAGTTTGAGCCGAGCACCGGGGAGCTGTTTTTT,CASQFEPSTGELFF
many,TRBJ2-3,TRBV5-1,NA,16,TGCGCCAGCAGCTTGTCGGGGAGAGGGGACACAGATACGCAGTATTTT,CASSLSGRGDTDTQYF
few,TRBJ2-7,TRBV12-3/TRBV12-4,NA,14,TGTGCCAGCAGTTTCGGACAGTTCCCCTACGAGCAGTACTTC,CASSFGQFPYEQYF
many,TRBJ2-3,TRBV29-1,NA,13,TGCAGCGTAACAGGAGGGTGGACAGATACGCAGTATTTT,CSVTGGWTDTQYF
many,TRBJ2-5,TRBV29-1,NA,14,TGCAGCGTCCTCGGGACCGCACGAACAGAGACCCAGTACTTC,CSVLGTARTETQYF
NA,TRBJ1-5,TRBV7-9,NA,13,TGTGCCAGCAGCGAGGGTCCGTATCAGCCCCAGCATTTT,CASSEGPYQPQHF
NA,TRBJ1-2,TRBV10-3,TRBD1,14,TGTGCCATCAGTGGGACAGGGAAGGACTATGGCTACACCTTC,CAISGTGKDYGYTF
NA,TRBJ2-7,TRBV27,NA,15,TGTGCCAGCGCTTTCCAGGGTCTTAAGCCCTACGAGCAGTACTTC,CASAFQGLKPYEQYF
few,TRBJ2-3,TRBV28,TRBD2,15,TGTGCCAGCTGCAGTCCGGCGGGAGGGCCGGATACGCAGTATTTT,CASCSPAGGPDTQYF
many,TRBJ1-1,TRBV4-2,NA,16,TGTGCCAGCAGCCAAGAAGCAGGGTTAGAGTACACTGAAGCTTTCTTT,CASSQEAGLEYTEAFF
NA,TRBJ2-3,TRBV28,TRBD1,14,TGTGCCAGCAGTTACAGGGGCTTCACAGATACGCAGTATTTT,CASSYRGFTDTQYF
few,TRBJ1-5,TRBV11-2,NA,13,TGTGCCAGCAGCCTAGAGGGGGGTGGGCCCCAGCATTTT,CASSLEGGGPQHF
few,TRBJ2-1,TRBV4-1,NA,13,TGCGCCAGCAGCCAAGGAACAGGGTATGAGCAGTTCTTC,CASSQGTGYEQFF
few,TRBJ2-7,TRBV27,NA,16,TGTGCCAGCAGTTTAAGACCGGACCGAATTAAGGACGAGCAGTACTTC,CASSLRPDRIKDEQYF
few,TRBJ2-5,TRBV28,NA,16,TGTGCCAGCAGTTTATTCACCCTTCTAGGGAGTGAGACCCAGTACTTC,CASSLFTLLGSETQYF
NA,TRBJ2-7,TRBV7-9,TRBD2,14,TGTGCCAGCAGCATTAGCGGGAGCGAATACGAGCAGTACTTC,CASSISGSEYEQYF
many,TRBJ2-1,TRBV20-1,TRBD2,15,TGCAGTGCTCGCCCGAGTAGCGGGTTCGCAAATGAGCAGTTCTTC,CSARPSSGFANEQFF
many,TRBJ2-3,TRBV6-1,TRBD1,15,TGTGCCAGCAGTGAGACAGGGGGACTCACAGATACGCAGTATTTT,CASSETGGLTDTQYF
NA,TRBJ1-2,TRBV20-1,TRBD1,14,TGCAGTGCTTCATCCCCGGACAGGGCCTATGGCTACACCTTC,CSASSPDRAYGYTF
few,TRBJ1-5,TRBV28,NA,13,TGTGCCAGCAGTTTAGTTGGGAAACAGCCCCAGCATTTT,CASSLVGKQPQHF
many,TRBJ1-1,TRBV5-1,NA,14,TGCGCCAGCAGCTTACAGGGAGGGAACACTGAAGCTTTCTTT,CASSLQGGNTEAFF
NA,TRBJ2-7,TRBV4-3,TRBD2,16,TGCGCCAGCAGCCAAGGTCTGGCGGGAGTCTCCTACGAGCAGTACTTC,CASSQGLAGVSYEQYF
few,TRBJ1-1,TRBV28,NA,14,TGTGCCAGCACCCTTCCCGGGGTCGGGACTGAAGCTTTCTTT,CASTLPGVGTEAFF
NA,TRBJ2-7,TRBV6-2/TRBV6-3,NA,15,TGTGCCAGCAGGAATCAGGGAGGCGCGGTCTACGAGCAGTACTTC,CASRNQGGAVYEQYF
NA,TRBJ2-3,TRBV28,NA,12,TGTGCCAGCAGTTTATGGACGGATACGCAGTATTTT,CASSLWTDTQYF